The subject of this entry is one TCR beta chain. Its cognate antigen is unknown. It was with a sample-barcoded 5' primer and a J-beta primer mix that a second PCR of roughly 6 to 12 cycles was run. Unique molecular identifiers of 12 random nucleotides labeled each cDNA. TCRdb passed the 5' RACE reads through MiXCR, listing each CDR3 protein once. The table records about 780,000 distinct CDR3 sequences, around half of them present only once. Healthy individuals of Caucasian origin from Russia, aged about 6 to 100, served as donors. The sample is drawn from a study of blood T cells in healthy people across ages. Findings of the study overall: Getting older went along with TCR beta diversity per million T cells dropping roughly linearly.

Input material: blood. The receptor was isolated from a man older than 75 in good health.

CDR3 bases: TGTGCCAGCTCGGTGCAGTCTGGGAACATTCAGTACTTC. Translation: CASSVQSGNIQYF. This sequence joins TRBV18 and TRBJ2-4; D unresolved. Germline V CDR1 and CDR2: KGHSH, LQKENI. The CDR3 spans 13 residues. The V and J ends lost 6 bases and 7 bases respectively, with 13 bases between them.